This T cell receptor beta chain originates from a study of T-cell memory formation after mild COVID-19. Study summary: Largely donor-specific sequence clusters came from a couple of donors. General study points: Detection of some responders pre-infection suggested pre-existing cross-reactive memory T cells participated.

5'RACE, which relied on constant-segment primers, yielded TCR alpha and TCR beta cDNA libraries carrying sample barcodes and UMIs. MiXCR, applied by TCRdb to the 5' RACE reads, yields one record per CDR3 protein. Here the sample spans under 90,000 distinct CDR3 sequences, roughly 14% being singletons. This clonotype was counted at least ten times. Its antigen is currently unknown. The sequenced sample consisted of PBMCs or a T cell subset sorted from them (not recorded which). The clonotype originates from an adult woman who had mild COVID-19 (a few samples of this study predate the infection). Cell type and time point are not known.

CDR3 coding DNA: TGCGCCAGCAGCTTGGGGACAGTTAACACTGAAGCTTTCTTT. Translating it yields CASSLGTVNTEAFF. The J gene is TRBJ1-1, the V gene TRBV5-1, with a possible D match to TRBD1 (6 bases). V was clipped by 0 bases and J by 2 bases, with 8 bases between them. The CDR3 extends over 14 amino acids. Germline CDR1 and CDR2: SGHRS and YFSETQ.